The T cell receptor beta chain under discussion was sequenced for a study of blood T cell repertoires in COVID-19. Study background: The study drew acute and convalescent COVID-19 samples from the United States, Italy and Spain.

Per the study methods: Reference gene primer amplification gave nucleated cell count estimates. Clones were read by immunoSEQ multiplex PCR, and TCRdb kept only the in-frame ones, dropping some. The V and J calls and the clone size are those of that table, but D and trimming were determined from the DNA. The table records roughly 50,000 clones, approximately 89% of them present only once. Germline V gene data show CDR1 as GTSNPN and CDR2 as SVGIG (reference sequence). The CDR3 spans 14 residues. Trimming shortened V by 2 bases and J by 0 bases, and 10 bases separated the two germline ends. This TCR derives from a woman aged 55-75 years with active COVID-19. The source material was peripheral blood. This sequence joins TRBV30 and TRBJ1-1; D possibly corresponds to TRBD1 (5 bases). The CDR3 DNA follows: TGTGCCTGGAGTCCCAGGGTGCTGAACACTGAAGCTTTCTTT. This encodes CAWSPRVLNTEAFF.